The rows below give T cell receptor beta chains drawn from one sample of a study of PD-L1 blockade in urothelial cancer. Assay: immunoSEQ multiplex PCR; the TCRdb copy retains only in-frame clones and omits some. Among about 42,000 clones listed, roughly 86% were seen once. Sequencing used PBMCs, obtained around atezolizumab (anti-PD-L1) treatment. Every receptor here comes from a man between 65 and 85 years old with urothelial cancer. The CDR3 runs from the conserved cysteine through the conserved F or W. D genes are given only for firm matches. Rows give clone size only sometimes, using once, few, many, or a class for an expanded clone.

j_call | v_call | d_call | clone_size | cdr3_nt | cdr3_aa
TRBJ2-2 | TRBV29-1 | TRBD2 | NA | TGCAGCGTTGAAGGGCTAGCGGTTAACACCGGGGAGCTGTTTTTT | CSVEGLAVNTGELFF
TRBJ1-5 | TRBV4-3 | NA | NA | TGCGCCAGCAGCCAAGAGCGGGCAGGCAGTCAGCCCCAGCATTTT | CASSQERAGSQPQHF
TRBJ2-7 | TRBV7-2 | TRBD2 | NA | TGTGCCAGCAGCCTAGGCGCCGCGGGGGGCTACGAGCAGTACTTC | CASSLGAAGGYEQYF
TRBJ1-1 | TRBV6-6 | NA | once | TGTGCCAGCACACCGCTAAAGAACACTGAAGCTTTCTTT | CASTPLKNTEAFF
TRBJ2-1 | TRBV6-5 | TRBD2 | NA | TGTGCCAGCAGACGGACTAGCGGCTCCTACAATGAGCAGTTCTTC | CASRRTSGSYNEQFF
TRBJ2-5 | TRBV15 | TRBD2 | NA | TGTGCCACCAGCAGTATGGAGGGACTAGCGGGAGAGACCCAGTACTTC | CATSSMEGLAGETQYF
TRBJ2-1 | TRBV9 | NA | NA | TGTGCCAGCAGCGTGGCTAACAGGGTTGAGCAGTTCTTC | CASSVANRVEQFF
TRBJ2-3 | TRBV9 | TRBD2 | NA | TGTGCCAGCAGCCTGAGGGGGACTAGCGGGAGAGAAGGAGATACGCAGTATTTT | CASSLRGTSGREGDTQYF
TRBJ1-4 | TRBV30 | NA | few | TGTGCCTGGGATTCTGACGGACCAAGCGGGAAACCCAACACTTTT | CAWDSDGPSGKPNTF
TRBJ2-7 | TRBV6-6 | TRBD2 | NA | TGTGCCAGCAGTATCGGGCTAGCGGGAGTAGGAGAGCAGTACTTC | CASSIGLAGVGEQYF
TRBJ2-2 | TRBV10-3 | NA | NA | TGTGCCATCAGAGAAGCTCATGAGAGAAACACCGGGGAGCTGTTTTTT | CAIREAHERNTGELFF
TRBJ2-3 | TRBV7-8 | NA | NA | TGTGCCAGCAGCCCAGAGGTGCGGGATACGCAGTATTTT | CASSPEVRDTQYF
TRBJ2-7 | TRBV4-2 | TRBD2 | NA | TGTGCCAGCAGCCAAGGGCGGGAGCCATCCTACGAGCAGTACTTC | CASSQGREPSYEQYF
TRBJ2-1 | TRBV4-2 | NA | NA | TGTGCCAGCAGCCAAGTGAGCAATGAGCAGTTCTTC | CASSQVSNEQFF
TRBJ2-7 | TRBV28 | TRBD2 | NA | TGTGCCAGCAGTTACCGACTAGCGGGAGGCGAGCAGTACTTC | CASSYRLAGGEQYF
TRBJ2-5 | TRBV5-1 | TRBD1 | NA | TGCGCCAGCAGCTTGGGTTCAGGGGGCTTGGAGACCCAGTACTTC | CASSLGSGGLETQYF
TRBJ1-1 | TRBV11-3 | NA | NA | TGTGCCAGCAGGGACAGAACGAGGACTGAAGCTTTCTTT | CASRDRTRTEAFF
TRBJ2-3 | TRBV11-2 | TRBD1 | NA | TGTGCCAGCACCCTAGGACAGGTGAACACAGATACGCAGTATTTT | CASTLGQVNTDTQYF
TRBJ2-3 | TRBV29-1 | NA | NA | TGCAGCGTATCTGGGGGCGACACAGATACGCAGTATTTT | CSVSGGDTDTQYF
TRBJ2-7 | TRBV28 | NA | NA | TGTGCCAGCAGTTTTACAGGGTTGGACGAGCAGTACTTC | CASSFTGLDEQYF
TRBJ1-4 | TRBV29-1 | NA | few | TGCAGCGTTTCGACGGGACCAAGGGGGGAAAAACTGTTTTTT | CSVSTGPRGEKLFF
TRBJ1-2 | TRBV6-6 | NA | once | TGTGCCAGCAGCCTCGACAGGACCTATGGCTACACCTTC | CASSLDRTYGYTF
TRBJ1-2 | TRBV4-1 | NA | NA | TGCGCCAGCAGCCACCAGGAGGGTGGCTACACCTTC | CASSHQEGGYTF
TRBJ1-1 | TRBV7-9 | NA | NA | TGTGCCGTCGTCTCCGGGGGGAACACTGAAGCTTTCTTT | CAVVSGGNTEAFF
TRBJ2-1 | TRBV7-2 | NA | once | TGTGCCAGCACCCCCATGGCCAACTACAATGAGCAGTTCTTC | CASTPMANYNEQFF
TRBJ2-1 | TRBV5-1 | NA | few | TGCGCCAGCAGCATTACTTCGTACAATGAGCAGTTCTTC | CASSITSYNEQFF
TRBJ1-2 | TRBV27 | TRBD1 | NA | TGTGCCAGCAGTACCATCCTGGGACAGGGGCTCTATGGCTACACCTTC | CASSTILGQGLYGYTF
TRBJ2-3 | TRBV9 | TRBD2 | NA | TGTGCCAGCAGCGTAGCTAGCGGAGTCACAGATACGCAGTATTTT | CASSVASGVTDTQYF
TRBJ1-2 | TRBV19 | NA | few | TGTGCCAGCGTAAGGACACCGGAGAACTATGGCTACACCTTC | CASVRTPENYGYTF
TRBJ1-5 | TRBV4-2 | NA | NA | TGTGCCAGCAGCCAAGATGGCAGGGGAAACAATCAGCCCCAGCATTTT | CASSQDGRGNNQPQHF
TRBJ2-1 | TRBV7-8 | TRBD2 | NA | TGTGCCAGCAGTCGGACTAGCGGGGGCAATGAGCAGTTCTTC | CASSRTSGGNEQFF
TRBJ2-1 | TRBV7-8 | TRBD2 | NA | TGTGCCAGCAGCTCAATACTAGCGGAGAACTACAATGAGCAGTTCTTC | CASSSILAENYNEQFF
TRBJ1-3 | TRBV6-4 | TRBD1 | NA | TGTGCCAGCAGTGACGGGACAGCTGGAAACACCATATATTTT | CASSDGTAGNTIYF
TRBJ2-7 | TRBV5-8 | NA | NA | TGTGCCAGCAGCTTGCCGGGCGAGCAGTACTTC | CASSLPGEQYF
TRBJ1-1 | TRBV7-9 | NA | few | TGTGCCAGCAGCTTACCGAGGAACACTGAAGCTTTCTTT | CASSLPRNTEAFF
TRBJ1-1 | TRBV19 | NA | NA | TGTGCCAGTGAGAGCGGGGGGCTGCACAAGAACACTGAAGCTTTCTTT | CASESGGLHKNTEAFF
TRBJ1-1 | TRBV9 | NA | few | TGTGCCAGCACCCAGTATGGAGACACTGAAGCTTTCTTT | CASTQYGDTEAFF
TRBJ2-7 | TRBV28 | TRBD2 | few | TGTGCCAGCAGCTTGGGACTAGCGGGAGGGGAGCAGTACTTC | CASSLGLAGGEQYF
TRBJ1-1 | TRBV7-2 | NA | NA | TGTGCCAGCAGCTTAGTTGTGAGTAACACTGAAGCTTTCTTT | CASSLVVSNTEAFF
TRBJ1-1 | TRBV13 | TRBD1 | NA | TGTGCCAGCAGGACAGGGTCAGTCGGCACTGAAGCTTTCTTT | CASRTGSVGTEAFF
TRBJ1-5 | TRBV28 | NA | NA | TGTGCCAGCCGGGTAGGCAATCAGCCCCAGCATTTT | CASRVGNQPQHF
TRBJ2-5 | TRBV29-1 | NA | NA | TGCAGCGTTGAAGATGGGGACGGAGGGCCCGGGACCCAGTACTTC | CSVEDGDGGPGTQYF
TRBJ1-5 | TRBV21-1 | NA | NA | TGTGCCAGCAGCAAAGCGGGGAGGGGTCAGCCCCAGCATTTT | CASSKAGRGQPQHF
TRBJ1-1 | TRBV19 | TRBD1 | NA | TGTGCCAGTAGTTCCCCCCGCGGGGGACAGGGAAACACTGAAGCTTTCTTT | CASSSPRGGQGNTEAFF
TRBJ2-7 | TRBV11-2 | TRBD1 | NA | TGTGCCAGCAGCTTAGCTACCGGACAGGGAGTCTACGAGCAGTACTTC | CASSLATGQGVYEQYF
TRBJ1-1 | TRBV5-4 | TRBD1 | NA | TGTGCCAGCAGCTTGATGACAGGGGGGAACACTGAAGCTTTCTTT | CASSLMTGGNTEAFF
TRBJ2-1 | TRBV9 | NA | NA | TGTGCCAGCAGCGTAGAGGGAGCGAACTACAATGAGCAGTTCTTC | CASSVEGANYNEQFF
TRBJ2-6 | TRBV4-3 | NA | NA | TGCGCCAGCAGCCAACGGGTCTTCTCTGGGGCCAACGTCCTGACTTTC | CASSQRVFSGANVLTF
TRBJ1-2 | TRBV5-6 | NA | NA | TGTGCCAGCAACCACCGAGACGGAGGGTATGGCTACACCTTC | CASNHRDGGYGYTF
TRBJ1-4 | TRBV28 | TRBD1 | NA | TGTGCCAGCGGTTCCCTGGGGGACAGGGGAGCAAAACTGTTTTTT | CASGSLGDRGAKLFF
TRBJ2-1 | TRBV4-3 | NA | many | TGCGCCAGCAGCCAAGAAGTCGGCGGCGTCTACAATGAGCAGTTCTTC | CASSQEVGGVYNEQFF
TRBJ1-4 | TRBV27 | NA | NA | TGTGCCAGCAGGTCCCTTTCGGGGGGCACTAATGAAAAACTGTTTTTT | CASRSLSGGTNEKLFF
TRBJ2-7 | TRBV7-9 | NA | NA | TGTGCCAGCAGCTTAGGAAATAGCGAAGTAACGGAGTACTTC | CASSLGNSEVTEYF
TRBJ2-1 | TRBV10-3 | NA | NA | TGTGCCATCAGTGAAGAGGATGTCTCCTACAATGAGCAGTTCTTC | CAISEEDVSYNEQFF
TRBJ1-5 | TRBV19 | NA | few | TGTGCCAGTAGTATAGGGCAGAGCAATCAGCCCCAGCATTTT | CASSIGQSNQPQHF
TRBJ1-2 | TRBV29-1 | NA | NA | TGCAGCGTAGCTCTATTTACTGACTATGGCTACACCTTC | CSVALFTDYGYTF
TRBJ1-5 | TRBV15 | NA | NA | TGTGCCACCAGCATCCGCAGGGATAGCAATCAGCCCCAGCATTTT | CATSIRRDSNQPQHF
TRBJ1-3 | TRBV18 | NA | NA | TGTGCCAGCTCACCAGGGGAGTCTGGAAACACCATATATTTT | CASSPGESGNTIYF
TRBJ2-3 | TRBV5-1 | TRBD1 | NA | TGCGCCAGCAGCTTGGTTCCGGGACAGGGGACAGATACGCAGTATTTT | CASSLVPGQGTDTQYF